The present TCR beta chain was sequenced within a study of blood T cell repertoires in COVID-19. V shed 0 bases, J shed 7 bases, and the junction held 8 bases outside the gene matches. The CDR3 is made up of 17 amino acids. Germline loops: CDR1 LNHDA, CDR2 SQIVND (reference sequence). Some clones are missing from TCRdb's copy, which holds only in-frame ones; the method was immunoSEQ multiplex PCR. The sample has 450,000 or so clones, around 90% seen once. Sequences were obtained from peripheral blood. V gene TRBV19 combines with J gene TRBJ2-4, with TRBD1 matching 11 bases. This receptor was identified in a man aged 18 to 30 with COVID-19, enrolled during active disease. The CDR3 bases are TGTGCCAGTAGTATAGATACGGGACAGGGGGGGTCGAACATTCAGTACTTC. Its translation is CASSIDTGQGGSNIQYF.